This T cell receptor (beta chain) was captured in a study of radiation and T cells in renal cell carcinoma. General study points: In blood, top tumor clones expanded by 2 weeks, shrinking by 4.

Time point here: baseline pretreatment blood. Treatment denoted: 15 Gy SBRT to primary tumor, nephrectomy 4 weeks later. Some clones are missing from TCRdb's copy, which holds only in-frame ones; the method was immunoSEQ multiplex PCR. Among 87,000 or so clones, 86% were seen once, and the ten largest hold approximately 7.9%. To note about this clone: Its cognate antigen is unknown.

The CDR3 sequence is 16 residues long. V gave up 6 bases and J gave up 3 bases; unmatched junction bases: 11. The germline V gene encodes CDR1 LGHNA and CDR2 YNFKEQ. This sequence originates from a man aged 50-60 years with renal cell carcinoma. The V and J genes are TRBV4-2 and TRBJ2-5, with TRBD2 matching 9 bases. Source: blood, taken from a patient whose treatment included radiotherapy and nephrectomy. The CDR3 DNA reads TGTGCCAGCAGTCTAGAGGTAGCGGGGGTTAAAGAGACCCAGTACTTC. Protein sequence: CASSLEVAGVKETQYF.